Below, 10 T cell receptor beta chains from the same sample are listed, as sequenced in a study of CD8 T cells in Susac syndrome. Reverse transcription used about 0.45 to 1 ug RNA and random hexamers. TCRdb itself ran the immunoSEQ multiplex PCR reads through MiXCR, one entry per CDR3 protein. The sample has about 200,000 distinct CDR3 sequences; 95% are singletons. The sample was CD4+ T cells from PBMCs. The origin of the receptors is a human donor in good health.

This chain uses TRBV15 with TRBJ2-1; 10 nucleotides match TRBD2. V lost 1 base, J lost 3 bases, and 6 bases stayed unmatched. The CDR3 spans 17 residues. In germline, CDR1 is LNHNV, CDR2 YYDKDF (reference sequence). CDR3 in DNA: TGTGCCACCAGCAGAGGGGCCGGGACTAGCGTCTACAATGAGCAGTTCTTC. Its translation: CATSRGAGTSVYNEQFF.

J is TRBJ1-5 and V is TRBV13; possibly TRBD1 for D (6 bases). CDR1 is PRHDT, CDR2 FYEKMQ, per germline (reference sequence). This CDR3 region has 12 residues. V was clipped by 5 bases and J by 7 bases, with 9 bases between them. CDR3 DNA: TGTGCCAGCAGCAAGGGGGACCAGCCCCAGCATTTT. It is translated as CASSKGDQPQHF.

In DNA form, the CDR3 reads TGCAGTGCTCCTGGGCCACAGAACACTGAAGCTTTCTTT. Residues: CSAPGPQNTEAFF. The rearrangement uses TRBV20-1 and TRBJ1-1, with D unclear. This CDR3 is built from 13 residues. V shed 5 bases and J shed 1 base, with 11 bases lying between them. The germline V gene encodes CDR1 DFQATT and CDR2 SNEGSKA (reference sequence).

This rearrangement joins TRBV27 to TRBJ1-5; D gene ambiguous. CDR1 is MNHEY and CDR2 is SMNVEV in the germline V gene (reference sequence). V was pared by 5 bases and J by 9 bases, with 11 bases between. CDR3 length: 12 residues. CDR3 nucleotide sequence: TGTGCCAGCAGTATTTCTGATGGGCCCCAGCATTTT. Amino acids: CASSISDGPQHF.

This chain connects TRBV15 to TRBJ1-1, with D perhaps TRBD1 (5 bases). Germline V lookup: CDR1 LNHNV, CDR2 YYDKDF (reference sequence). Trimming took off 8 bases at V and 0 bases at J, with 10 bases between the two ends. The CDR3 is made up of 13 amino acids. Here the CDR3 reads CATGQGVNTEAFF. The DNA of the CDR3 is TGTGCCACCGGACAAGGAGTGAACACTGAAGCTTTCTTT.

The V gene is TRBV15, the J gene TRBJ2-5, with D unresolved. Germline V gene sequence: CDR1 LNHNV, CDR2 YYDKDF (reference sequence). This CDR3 is 13 amino acids long. The germline V and J ends were trimmed by 3 bases and 2 bases, with 7 bases remaining between them. Here the CDR3 DNA reads TGTGCCACCAGCAGGGCCATACAAGAGACCCAGTACTTC. Amino acid sequence: CATSRAIQETQYF.

There are a few counts of this clonotype. This sequence joins TRBV20-1 and TRBJ2-1; D assignment may be TRBD1 or TRBD2 (7 bases each). The CDR3 sequence is 14 residues long. Germline V gene sequence: CDR1 DFQATT, CDR2 SNEGSKA (reference sequence). For the CDR3, the DNA is TGCAGCCCCCAGGGGGGCCTAGCGGTCTATGAGCAGTTCTTC. It yields the protein CSPQGGLAVYEQFF.

This rearrangement joins TRBV20-1 to TRBJ1-5, with a weak D call TRBD1 (6 bases). This CDR3 contains 14 residues. Germline assignment: CDR1 DFQATT and CDR2 SNEGSKA (reference sequence). V was clipped by 3 bases and J by 4 bases, with 13 bases between them. DNA of the CDR3: TGCAGTGCTAGGGGGGGGGCGCAGAATCAGCCCCAGCATTTT. Amino acids: CSARGGAQNQPQHF.

The chain combines TRBV27 with TRBJ1-6; D gene uncertain. Per the germline V gene, CDR1 is MNHEY and CDR2 is SMNVEV (reference sequence). Trimming shortened V by 2 bases and J by 10 bases, and 9 bases separated the two germline ends. This CDR3 contains 13 residues. In DNA form, the CDR3 reads TGTGCCAGCAGTTTAAATCGGAAATCACCCCTCCACTTT. Protein sequence: CASSLNRKSPLHF.

This clonotype was recorded once. The chain links TRBV15 to TRBJ1-5; D is unclear. This CDR3 region has 15 residues. Germline CDR1 LNHNV, CDR2 YYDKDF (reference sequence). Trimming cost V 0 bases and J 1 base, with 7 bases left between them. The CDR3, as DNA: TGTGCCACCAGCAGAGAAACACTCAGCAATCAGCCCCAGCATTTT. Translating gives CATSRETLSNQPQHF. Full variable domain (outside the CDR3, taken from reference TRBV15 and TRBJ1-5): DAMVIQNPRYQVTQFGKPVTLSCSQTLNHNVMYWYQQKSSQAPKLLFHYYDKDFNNEADTPDNFQSRRPNTSFCFLDIRSPGLGDTAMYLCATSRETLSNQPQHFGDGTRLSIL.